These T cell receptor beta chains were read from a single sample in a study of CD8 T cells in ankylosing spondylitis. One entry per CDR3 protein, called by TCRdb with MiXCR from the 5' RACE reads. This table has about 500,000 distinct CDR3 sequences, over 4% appearing once. The sequenced material came from blood, either unsorted or a sorted T cell fraction (not recorded which). Receptors originate from a male donor with ankylosing spondylitis. Each CDR3 is given with its conserved first and last residue. D genes are given only for firm matches. Where a row states a size, it is once, few, many or the class of an expanded clone; other rows omit it.

clone_size	v_call	j_call	d_call	cdr3_aa	cdr3_nt
many	TRBV20-1	TRBJ2-3	NA	CSARLGDTQYF	TGCAGTGCTAGATTAGGCGATACGCAGTATTTT
many	TRBV7-2	TRBJ1-5	NA	CASSLSLETQPQHF	TGTGCCAGCAGCTTATCTCTGGAGACCCAGCCCCAGCATTTT
few	TRBV7-2	TRBJ2-1	TRBD2	CASSPQLAGAANEQFF	TGTGCCAGCAGCCCCCAATTAGCGGGGGCCGCAAATGAGCAGTTCTTC
many	TRBV20-1	TRBJ2-1	NA	CSARGTTIGEQFF	TGCAGTGCTAGAGGGACTACCATCGGTGAGCAGTTCTTC
many	TRBV20-1	TRBJ2-3	TRBD2	CSAITSGGADTQYF	TGCAGTGCTATCACTAGCGGGGGGGCAGATACGCAGTATTTT
many	TRBV20-1	TRBJ2-3	NA	CSARSGLARRTDTQYF	TGCAGTGCCCGATCTGGCCTAGCTAGGCGCACAGATACGCAGTATTTT
many	TRBV29-1	TRBJ2-1	TRBD2	CSVEVYGTSDNEQFF	TGCAGCGTTGAAGTTTACGGGACTAGCGACAATGAGCAGTTCTTC
many	TRBV5-1	TRBJ1-2	NA	CASSLMGRVTNYGYTF	TGCGCCAGCAGCTTAATGGGGAGGGTTACCAACTATGGCTACACCTTC
many	TRBV5-5	TRBJ2-2	TRBD1	CASSSGTGYTGELFF	TGTGCCAGCAGCTCCGGGACAGGGTACACCGGGGAGCTGTTTTTT
many	TRBV4-1	TRBJ2-1	NA	CASSQDTSRDEQFF	TGCGCCAGCAGCCAAGATACGTCGAGGGATGAGCAGTTCTTC
many	TRBV5-1	TRBJ2-2	NA	CASSLIQLTGELFF	TGCGCCAGCAGCTTGATACAGCTCACCGGGGAGCTGTTTTTT
many	TRBV6-1	TRBJ2-7	NA	CASSTPGLTYEQYF	TGTGCCAGCAGTACCCCGGGCCTTACCTACGAGCAGTACTTC
many	TRBV5-6	TRBJ2-2	NA	CASSLRAWGPTGELFF	TGTGCCAGCAGCTTGAGAGCCTGGGGGCCTACCGGGGAGCTGTTTTTT
many	TRBV12-3/TRBV12-4	TRBJ2-7	TRBD1	CASRRTGTGGLGEQYF	TGTGCCAGCAGACGAACCGGGACAGGGGGATTAGGGGAGCAGTACTTC
many	TRBV9	TRBJ2-7	NA	CASSTDSLSEQYF	TGTGCCAGCAGCACGGACAGTTTGAGCGAGCAGTACTTC
many	TRBV5-1	TRBJ1-5	TRBD1	CASSLTGDNQPQHF	TGCGCCAGCAGCTTAACAGGGGACAATCAGCCCCAGCATTTT
many	TRBV7-2	TRBJ1-2	NA	CASSGKFMDGYTF	TGTGCCAGCAGCGGGAAGTTTATGGATGGCTACACCTTC
NA	TRBV12-3/TRBV12-4	TRBJ2-1	NA	CASSSFPLGGPYNEQFF	TGTGCCAGCAGTTCCTTTCCCTTGGGCGGACCCTACAATGAGCAGTTCTTC
many	TRBV5-1	TRBJ2-1	TRBD1	CASSLATTGYNEQFF	TGCGCCAGCAGCTTGGCCACGACAGGGTACAATGAGCAGTTCTTC
NA	TRBV6-1	TRBJ2-3	NA	CALAGTTDTQYF	TGTGCCCTCGCAGGTACCACAGATACGCAGTATTTT
many	TRBV5-1	TRBJ1-1	NA	CASSGLGNTEAFF	TGCGCCAGCAGCGGATTGGGGAACACTGAAGCTTTCTTT
NA	TRBV20-1	TRBJ2-7	TRBD2	CSAIPSGGVGYEQYF	TGCAGTGCAATCCCTTCGGGGGGAGTAGGGTACGAGCAGTACTTC
many	TRBV9	TRBJ1-2	NA	CASSADFYGYTF	TGTGCCAGCAGCGCGGATTTCTATGGCTACACCTTC
many	TRBV29-1	TRBJ1-4	NA	CSGGAEGVYEKLFF	TGCAGCGGGGGGGCAGAGGGAGTGTACGAAAAACTGTTTTTT
many	TRBV7-8	TRBJ2-2	NA	CASSVDSTGELFF	TGTGCCAGCAGCGTGGACTCCACCGGGGAGCTGTTTTTT
many	TRBV7-2	TRBJ2-2	TRBD1	CASSLQGVNTGELFF	TGTGCCAGCAGCTTACAGGGGGTTAACACCGGGGAGCTGTTTTTT
few	TRBV19	TRBJ2-1	NA	CASSIADSYNEQFF	TGTGCCAGTAGTATAGCGGACTCCTACAATGAGCAGTTCTTC
many	TRBV13	TRBJ1-4	NA	CASSLKQREEKLFF	TGTGCCAGCAGCTTAAAACAGCGGGAGGAAAAACTGTTTTTT
few	TRBV6-2/TRBV6-3	TRBJ2-2	NA	CASSPWDWGFGELFF	TGTGCCAGCAGTCCATGGGACTGGGGGTTCGGGGAGCTGTTTTTT
many	TRBV6-2/TRBV6-3	TRBJ1-5	NA	CASSYDGIYQPQHF	TGTGCCAGCAGTTACGACGGGATTTATCAGCCCCAGCATTTT
many	TRBV6-5	TRBJ1-1	NA	CASSHTGFFAEAFF	TGTGCCAGCAGTCACACAGGGTTCTTTGCTGAAGCTTTCTTT
many	TRBV10-3	TRBJ1-5	NA	CAISESQGFNQPQHF	TGTGCCATCAGTGAGTCTCAGGGGTTCAATCAGCCCCAGCATTTT
many	TRBV11-2	TRBJ2-1	TRBD1	CASSEDRGPYNEQFF	TGTGCCAGCAGCGAGGACAGGGGCCCCTACAATGAGCAGTTCTTC
NA	TRBV20-1	TRBJ1-4	NA	CSASYRVTENLFF	TGCAGTGCTAGTTACCGGGTTACTGAAAACCTGTTTTTT
many	TRBV2	TRBJ1-4	NA	CASSVLVGEKLFF	TGTGCCAGCAGTGTACTCGTAGGAGAAAAACTGTTTTTT
many	TRBV29-1	TRBJ1-1	TRBD1	CSVERQGLAFF	TGCAGCGTTGAGAGACAGGGGTTGGCTTTCTTT
few	TRBV7-8	TRBJ2-7	TRBD2	CASSLTRTSGRLGEQYF	TGTGCCAGCAGCTTAACCCGAACTAGCGGGAGATTAGGCGAGCAGTACTTC
many	TRBV12-3/TRBV12-4	TRBJ2-5	NA	CASSLRRSKETQYF	TGTGCCAGCAGTCTCCGTAGGAGCAAAGAGACCCAGTACTTC
many	TRBV7-8	TRBJ2-3	NA	CASSLVLADTQYF	TGTGCCAGCAGCTTAGTTCTTGCAGATACGCAGTATTTT
many	TRBV20-1	TRBJ2-3	TRBD2	CSASSLAGITDTQYF	TGCAGTGCTAGCTCGTTAGCGGGGATCACAGATACGCAGTATTTT
NA	TRBV4-2	TRBJ2-1	NA	CAISSGQADEQFF	TGTGCCATCAGCTCGGGGCAGGCGGATGAGCAGTTCTTC
many	TRBV7-2	TRBJ2-7	TRBD2	CASSSGLGIINEQYF	TGTGCCAGCAGCTCAGGACTAGGGATTATCAACGAGCAGTACTTC
many	TRBV28	TRBJ2-5	TRBD1	CASTGGYGRGETQYF	TGTGCCAGCACAGGGGGATATGGTCGAGGAGAGACCCAGTACTTC